The rows below give T cell receptor beta chains drawn from one sample of a study of esophageal squamous cell carcinoma under preoperative chemotherapy. TCRdb passed the PCR reads through MiXCR, listing each CDR3 protein once. The sample records about 18,000 distinct CDR3 sequences, about half being singletons. This specimen was collected from a patient given preoperative chemotherapy. The receptors come from a human donor with esophageal squamous cell carcinoma. The donor label of this sample is uncertain. Both conserved end residues are part of each CDR3. D genes are given only for firm matches. Some rows mark clone size as missing; the rest say once, few, many or name a class of expanded clone.

D gene,V gene,J gene,clone size,CDR3 protein,CDR3 DNA
TRBD2,TRBV7-2,TRBJ2-3,few,CASSLSGPTDTQYF,TGTGCCAGCAGCCTTAGCGGGCCGACAGATACGCAGTATTTT
NA,TRBV12-5,TRBJ2-7,NA,CASGLGRYEDEQYF,TGTGCTAGTGGACTCGGGCGGTATGAGGACGAGCAGTACTTC
TRBD1,TRBV6-1,TRBJ1-4,many,CASTQGGVGEKLFF,TGTGCCAGCACCCAGGGGGGGGTAGGGGAAAAACTGTTTTTT
NA,TRBV7-2,TRBJ2-5,few,CASSWGQETQYF,TGTGCCAGCAGCTGGGGTCAAGAGACCCAGTACTTC
TRBD2,TRBV7-2,TRBJ2-5,NA,CASSPSGGAGETQYF,TGTGCCAGCAGCCCGAGCGGGGGGGCCGGGGAGACCCAGTACTTC
NA,TRBV4-3,TRBJ2-1,NA,CASSLSRGGYNEQFF,TGCGCCAGCAGCCTATCTCGCGGTGGGTACAATGAGCAGTTCTTC
NA,TRBV10-1,TRBJ2-4,many,CAARVGVGIFNIQYF,TGCGCCGCGCGAGTGGGGGTTGGGATATTTAACATTCAGTACTTC
TRBD2,TRBV7-6,TRBJ2-1,few,CASSLGTSYNEQFF,TGTGCCAGCAGCCTCGGGACTAGTTACAATGAGCAGTTCTTC
TRBD1,TRBV12-3/TRBV12-4,TRBJ2-7,NA,CASSPTGPPYEQYF,TGTGCCAGCAGTCCGACAGGGCCACCCTACGAGCAGTACTTC
NA,TRBV6-1,TRBJ2-7,NA,CASSEVGGDEQYF,TGTGCCAGCAGTGAAGTAGGCGGGGACGAGCAGTACTTC
TRBD2,TRBV27,TRBJ2-1,medium-sized,CASSQSGRASNEQFF,TGTGCCAGCAGTCAAAGCGGGAGGGCCTCCAATGAGCAGTTCTTC
NA,TRBV7-2,TRBJ2-2,NA,CAIGLVSTGELFF,TGTGCCATCGGGCTTGTGAGCACCGGTGAGCTGTTTTTT
NA,TRBV12-3/TRBV12-4,TRBJ2-3,NA,CAGGFGGRGEETQYF,TGTGCCGGGGGGTTCGGGGGCCGTGGCGAAGAGACCCAGTATTTC
NA,TRBV12-3/TRBV12-4,TRBJ2-1,few,CASTATREGRQFF,TGTGCCAGCACCGCGACTAGAGAGGGACGGCAGTTCTTC
TRBD2,TRBV6-1,TRBJ2-1,once,CASSPRLAGTYNEQFF,TGTGCCAGCAGTCCCCGACTAGCGGGTACCTACAATGAGCAGTTCTTC
NA,TRBV7-3,TRBJ2-5,NA,CARGAAGGDKDTQYF,TGTGCCAGGGGCGCTGCGGGCGGGGACAAAGATACGCAGTACTTC
NA,TRBV7-2,TRBJ2-4,NA,CASSVGVGGGDKNTQYF,TGTGCCAGCAGCGTAGGGGTCGGAGGCGGCGACAAAAACACTCAGTACTTC
NA,TRBV5-1,TRBJ2-3,many,CASSGSGGTDTQYF,TGCGCCAGCAGCGGGTCCGGGGGCACAGATACGCAGTATTTT
TRBD1,TRBV6-2/TRBV6-3,TRBJ2-7,many,CASSAPGQGRYEQYF,TGTGCCAGCAGTGCGCCGGGACAGGGACGCTACGAGCAGTACTTC
NA,TRBV6-1,TRBJ2-3,few,CASSLGLNTGAQYF,TGTGCCAGCAGCCTGGGACTCAACACAGGGGCGCAGTATTTT
NA,TRBV10-3,TRBJ2-1,many,CAISDPPDKEENEQFF,TGTGCCATCAGTGACCCCCCCGATAAGGAGGAGAATGAGCAGTTCTTC
NA,TRBV7-6,TRBJ2-1,few,CASSLEGAQANEQFF,TGTGCCAGCAGCTTGGAGGGGGCGCAGGCCAATGAGCAGTTCTTC
TRBD2,TRBV7-8,TRBJ2-3,NA,CAGSGGTSGDTQYF,TGTGCCGGCAGCGGGGGGACTAGCGGAGATACGCAGTATTTT
NA,TRBV6-1,TRBJ2-3,NA,CASILGPSTDTQYF,TGTGCCAGCATCCTCGGCCCGAGCACAGATACGCAGTATTTT
NA,TRBV12-3/TRBV12-4,TRBJ2-2,NA,CASSLALEGTGELFF,TGTGCCAGCAGTTTAGCGCTAGAGGGCACCGGGGAGCTGTTTTTT
TRBD2,TRBV5-1,TRBJ2-5,NA,CASSLLAGLQETQYF,TGCGCCAGCAGCTTACTAGCGGGGCTCCAAGAGACCCAGTACTTC
NA,TRBV25-1,TRBJ2-6,once,CASSVPGANVLPF,TGTGCCAGCAGTGTCCCGGGGGCCAACGTCCTGCCTTTT
TRBD1,TRBV11-3,TRBJ2-5,few,CASNPAGTGIQETQYF,TGTGCCAGCAACCCCGCCGGGACAGGTATTCAAGAGACCCAGTACTTC
NA,TRBV7-9,TRBJ2-5,NA,CASSPGRGGLDQETQYF,TGTGCCAGCAGCCCGGGGCGCGGGGGCCTTGACCAAGAGACCCAGTACTTC
NA,TRBV7-3,TRBJ1-6,many,CASSSSLGSNSPLHF,TGTGCCAGCAGCTCATCCCTCGGATCCAATTCACCCCTCCACTTT
NA,TRBV12-3/TRBV12-4,TRBJ2-1,few,CASSLSQDRNEQFF,TGTGCCAGCAGTTTATCCCAGGACAGAAATGAGCAGTTCTTC
TRBD2,TRBV7-2,TRBJ2-7,many,CASSLAGLAGMGSYEQYF,TGTGCCAGCAGCTTAGCGGGGCTAGCGGGAATGGGAAGCTACGAGCAGTACTTC
NA,TRBV4-1,TRBJ2-5,once,CASSQDPVGGTQYF,TGCGCCAGCAGCCAAGACCCAGTAGGGGGGACCCAGTACTTC
NA,TRBV7-9,TRBJ2-2,many,CASSLVPGELFF,TGTGCCAGCAGCTTAGTCCCCGGGGAGCTGTTTTTT
TRBD2,TRBV12-3/TRBV12-4,TRBJ2-7,NA,CASSLGSGAGYEQYF,TGTGCCAGCAGTTTAGGTAGCGGGGCTGGCTACGAGCAGTACTTC
NA,TRBV5-4,TRBJ2-7,NA,CASSLTGSYEQYF,TGTGCCAGCAGCTTGACAGGTTCCTACGAGCAGTACTTC
TRBD2,TRBV12-3/TRBV12-4,TRBJ2-2,NA,CASSLTGLASGTLFF,TGTGCCAGCAGTTTAACGGGACTAGCGTCCGGTACGCTGTTTTTT
NA,TRBV10-2,TRBJ2-1,many,CASTPGTREQFF,TGCGCCAGCACCCCGGGGACGCGAGAGCAGTTCTTC
TRBD1,TRBV19,TRBJ2-2,NA,CASSIKGAYTGELFF,TGTGCCAGTAGTATCAAGGGGGCTTACACCGGGGAGCTGTTTTTT
NA,TRBV12-3/TRBV12-4,TRBJ1-2,NA,CASSLWQGYGYTF,TGTGCCAGCAGTTTATGGCAGGGATATGGCTACACCTTC
TRBD2,TRBV7-2,TRBJ2-1,many,CASSLLAGGYNEQFF,TGTGCCAGCAGCCTACTAGCGGGAGGTTACAATGAGCAGTTCTTC
TRBD2,TRBV19,TRBJ2-3,few,CASSIGAGTSGGTQYF,TGTGCCAGTAGTATCGGAGCCGGGACTAGTGGTGGAACGCAGTATTTT
TRBD1,TRBV6-5,TRBJ2-1,few,CASSLTGAHNEQFF,TGTGCCAGCAGTTTGACAGGGGCCCACAATGAGCAGTTCTTC
NA,TRBV7-2,TRBJ2-2,NA,CASSLGGRFGELFF,TGTGCCAGCAGCTTGGGGGGGCGCTTCGGGGAGCTGTTTTTT
NA,TRBV19,TRBJ1-2,NA,CASSNQGSSNYGYTF,TGTGCCAGTAGTAACCAGGGGTCTTCTAACTATGGCTACACCTTC
NA,TRBV27,TRBJ2-5,few,CASSPDRGWETQYF,TGTGCCAGCAGTCCAGATCGGGGGTGGGAGACCCAGTACTTC
NA,TRBV7-2,TRBJ2-3,few,CASSYPGAPTDTQYF,TGTGCCAGCAGCTATCCGGGGGCGCCGACAGATACGCAGTATTTT
NA,TRBV6-1,TRBJ2-3,many,CASSPQRGRGDTQYF,TGTGCCAGCAGTCCCCAGAGGGGAAGGGGAGATACGCAGTATTTT
NA,TRBV7-3,TRBJ2-3,NA,CARGLGARNTETQYF,TGTGCCAGGGGCTTAGGGGCCCGAAACACAGAGACCCAGTATTTC
TRBD2,TRBV20-1,TRBJ2-3,few,CSALSSGSWGTDTQYF,TGCAGTGCCTTATCTAGCGGGAGCTGGGGCACAGATACGCAGTATTTT
NA,TRBV11-1,TRBJ2-3,NA,CASSSPRRAKDTQYF,TGTGCCAGCAGCTCCCCCAGGCGGGCCAAAGATACGCAGTATTTC
NA,TRBV6-1,TRBJ2-2,many,CASILGPNTGELFF,TGTGCCAGCATCCTCGGCCCCAACACCGGGGAGCTGTTTTTT
TRBD1,TRBV6-5,TRBJ2-5,few,CASSYSGQGIVQETQYF,TGTGCCAGCAGTTACTCGGGACAGGGCATCGTACAAGAGACCCAGTACTTC
NA,TRBV11-2,TRBJ2-5,few,CASRIQETQYF,TGTGCCAGCAGGATCCAAGAGACCCAGTACTTC